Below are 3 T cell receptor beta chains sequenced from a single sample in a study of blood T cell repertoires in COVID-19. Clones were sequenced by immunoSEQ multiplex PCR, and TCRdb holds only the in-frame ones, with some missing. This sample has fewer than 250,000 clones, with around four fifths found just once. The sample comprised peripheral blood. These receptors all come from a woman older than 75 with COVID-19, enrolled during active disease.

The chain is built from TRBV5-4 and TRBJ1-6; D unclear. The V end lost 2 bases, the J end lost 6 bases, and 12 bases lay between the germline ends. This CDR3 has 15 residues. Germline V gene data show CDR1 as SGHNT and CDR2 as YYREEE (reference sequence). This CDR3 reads CASSLGGPINSPLHF. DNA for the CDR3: TGTGCCAGCAGCTTAGGAGGACCGATTAATTCACCCCTCCACTTT. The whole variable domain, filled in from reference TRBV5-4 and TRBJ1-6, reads ETGVTQSPTHLIKTRGQQVTLRCSSQSGHNTVSWYQQALGQGPQFIFQYYREEENGRGNFPPRFSGLQFPNYSSELNVNALELDDSALYLCASSLGGPINSPLHFGNGTRLTVT.

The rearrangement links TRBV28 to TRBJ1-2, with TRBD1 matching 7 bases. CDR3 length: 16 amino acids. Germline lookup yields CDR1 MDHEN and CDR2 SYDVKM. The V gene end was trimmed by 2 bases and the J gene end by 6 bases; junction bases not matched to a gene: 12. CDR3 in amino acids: CASSLGWRQGGNGYTF. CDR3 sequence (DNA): TGTGCCAGCAGTTTAGGCTGGAGACAGGGCGGGAATGGCTACACCTTC.

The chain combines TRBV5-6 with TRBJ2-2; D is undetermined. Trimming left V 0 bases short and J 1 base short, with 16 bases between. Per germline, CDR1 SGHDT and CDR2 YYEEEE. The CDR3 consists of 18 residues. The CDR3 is CASSLAGSPTENTGELFF. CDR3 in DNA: TGTGCCAGCAGCTTGGCGGGTTCACCTACTGAGAACACCGGGGAGCTGTTTTTT.